The 29 T cell receptor beta chains in this list originate from one sample, sequenced in a study of CD8+CD57+ T cells in acquired aplastic anemia (dated by TCRdb to the late 2010s). The patients picked for sequencing were ones in whom flow cytometry had shown an expansion of CD8+CD57+ cells. The run used an Illumina HiSeq 2000. Genomic DNA was used as template for profiling of TCR beta VDJ combinations and CDR3 sequences. TCRdb reanalyzed the raw reads on its own, using fastp at Q25 for trimming and MiXCR for clone calling, and kept in-frame beta chains. Every CDR3 protein is listed once, alongside the most common genes and DNA of its rows. The sample table shows roughly 250,000 distinct CDR3 sequences, and 82% are seen once. The ten largest account for 40% to 55% of the sample. The sample taken for sequencing was sorted CD4+, CD8+, or CD8+CD57+ T cells (not recorded which) from PBMCs. The source of these receptors is a human donor with aplastic anemia.

This chain joins TRBV7-8 and TRBJ2-1; the D is unclear. The CDR3 consists of 13 residues. Trimming shortened V by 1 base and J by 13 bases, and 14 bases separated the two germline ends. Germline V gives CDR1 SGHVS, CDR2 FQNEAQ. CDR3 sequence: CASSLGVTRGQFF. CDR3 coding DNA: TGTGCCAGCAGCTTAGGGGTTACGCGCGGACAGTTCTTC.

The CDR3 DNA is TGCGCCAGCAGGTCCACGGTCTACACTGAAGCTTTCTTT. It specifies CASRSTVYTEAFF. The V gene is TRBV10-1, the J gene TRBJ1-1, with no clear D. The V gene lost 6 bases and the J gene lost 3 bases, with 11 bases spanning the gap. The CDR3 extends over 13 amino acids. Germline V gene sequence: CDR1 WNHNN, CDR2 SYGVQD (reference sequence).

On this clonotype itself: This is likely a read error, given that the CDR3 carries no conserved phenylalanine or tryptophan at its end. Because the CDR3's place on the DNA is in doubt, the DNA is left out and the CDR3 is given as listed by TCRdb. This rearrangement joins TRBV9 to TRBJ2-1; the table's D call, TRBD1, was not checked against the DNA. From germline, CDR1 is SGDLS and CDR2 YYNGEE. The length of the CDR3 is 13 amino acids, counting both ends. The CDR3 loop reads CASSDGGMHTEFL.

Points on this clonotype: The conserved phenylalanine or tryptophan normally closing the CDR3 is absent here, so this likely arose from a read error. It is unclear where the CDR3 begins or ends on the DNA, so no DNA is shown, and the CDR3 is as TCRdb lists it. V gene TRBV7-2 combines with J gene TRBJ2-1; TRBD2 is the table's D call, not checked against the DNA. The CDR3 has 13 amino acids, counting both end residues. Germline assignment: CDR1 SGHTA and CDR2 FQGNSA. CDR3 sequence reads: CASSLASLRQQET.

Written as DNA, the CDR3 is TGTGCCAGCAGCTTGTCGGCAGGGGGCAATCAGCCCCAGCATTTT. It codes for CASSLSAGGNQPQHF. The chain has TRBV7-9 and TRBJ1-5, with D tentatively TRBD1 (6 bases). CDR3 length: 15 residues. V was clipped by 3 bases and J by 2 bases, with 11 bases between them. CDR1 is SEHNR, CDR2 FQNEAQ, per germline (reference sequence).

Comments on this clonotype: Germline is not matched at one junction end, which may reflect a read error. The rearrangement joins TRBV7-8 to TRBJ2-5; the D is unclear. Germline CDR1 SGHVS, CDR2 FQNEAQ. The CDR3 totals 14 residues. In nucleotides, the CDR3 is TGTGCCAGCAGCTTAGGCAGAGGTCAAGATACCCAGTATTTC. Translation gives CASSLGRGQDTQYF. Complete variable domain (other parts from reference TRBV7-8 and TRBJ2-5): GAGVSQSPRYKVAKRGQDVALRCDPISGHVSLFWYQQALGQGPEFLTYFQNEAQLDKSGLPSDRFFAERPEGSVSTLKIQRTQQEDSAVYLCASSLGRGQDTQYFGPGTRLLVL.

Concerning this clonotype itself: Sequence at one end of the junction differs from germline and may be a read error. The V gene is TRBV7-3, the J gene TRBJ2-1, with D perhaps TRBD2 (6 bases). Germline V CDR1 and CDR2: SGHTA, FQGTGA. There are 13 residues in the CDR3. The CDR3 DNA follows: TGTGCCAGCAGCTTTGCTAGCGAAATGAGCTCACCTTTC. This gives the protein CASSFASEMSSPF.

The V gene is TRBV7-7, the J gene TRBJ2-2, with 7 bases fitting TRBD2. J gave up 4 bases and V 6 bases, and 8 bases lay outside the gene matches. Germline CDR1 reads SSHAT; CDR2 reads FNYEAQ (reference sequence). The CDR3 is 15 residues long. The CDR3 bases are TGTGCCAGCAGTGAAGGGAGGGAGGGCACCGGGGAGCTGTTTTTT. This encodes CASSEGREGTGELFF. The whole variable domain, filled in from reference TRBV7-7 and TRBJ2-2, reads GAGVSQSPRYKVTKRGQDVTLRCDPISSHATLYWYQQALGQGPEFLTYFNYEAQPDKSGLPSDRFSAERPEGSISTLTIQRTEQRDSAMYRCASSEGREGTGELFFGEGSRLTVL.

With respect to this clonotype: Because the CDR3 is missing its conserved closing phenylalanine or tryptophan, this is likely a read error. It is unclear where the CDR3 begins or ends on the DNA, so no DNA is shown, and the CDR3 is as TCRdb lists it. CDR3 protein: CASSSSVASTYTQ. The rearrangement uses TRBV7-8 and TRBJ1-2. Germline CDR1 SGHVS, CDR2 FQNEAQ. Ends included, the CDR3 has 13 residues.

The CDR3 region is CASSLSGGGRETQYF. In DNA form, the CDR3 reads TGTGCCAGCAGCTTAAGCGGCGGGGGGCGAGAGACCCAGTACTTC. V gene TRBV7-3 combines with J gene TRBJ2-5; TRBD2 aligns across 8 bases. The germline gives CDR1 SGHTA, CDR2 FQGTGA. The CDR3 spans 15 residues. The V segment lost 1 base and the J segment 4 bases; nucleotides outside the gene matches: 5. Complete variable domain (other parts from reference TRBV7-3 and TRBJ2-5): GAGVSQTPSNKVTEKGKYVELRCDPISGHTALYWYRQSLGQGPEFLIYFQGTGAADDSGLPNDRFFAVRPEGSVSTLKIQRTERGDSAVYLCASSLSGGGRETQYFGPGTRLLVL.

This clonotype has a handful of counts. V and J are TRBV29-1 and TRBJ1-1; D call uncertain. The CDR3 is made up of 13 amino acids. Germline V gene data show CDR1 as SQVTM and CDR2 as ANQGSEA. V lost 6 bases and J lost 3, with 14 bases in between. The CDR3 protein is CSVGRRGYTEAFF. In nucleotides, the CDR3 is TGCAGCGTCGGCAGACGGGGATACACTGAAGCTTTCTTT.

The CDR3 nucleotides read TGTGCCAGCAGCTCTACTCGGGTTCCAGAGACCCAGTACTTC. It translates to CASSSTRVPETQYF. The V gene is TRBV9, the J gene TRBJ2-5; D call uncertain. CDR3 length: 14 residues. Trimming took 4 bases from V and 4 from J, leaving 14 bases between them. Germline CDR1 is SGDLS and CDR2 is YYNGEE.

The rearrangement uses TRBV10-1 and TRBJ2-7; 9 bases match TRBD2. There are 14 residues in the CDR3. The V segment lost 8 bases and the J segment 5 bases; nucleotides outside the gene matches: 10. In germline, CDR1 is WNHNN, CDR2 SYGVQD (reference sequence). The CDR3 protein is CASGTSGSLNEQYF. Here the CDR3 DNA reads TGCGCCAGCGGCACTAGCGGGTCTCTCAACGAGCAGTACTTC.

Regarding this clonotype: The junction differs from germline at one of its ends, possibly a read error. The chain combines TRBV5-1 with TRBJ2-3; D not resolved. CDR1 and CDR2 (germline): SGHRS, YFSETQ. This CDR3 comprises 14 residues. CDR3 residues: CASSFTGAMSTQYF. The CDR3 DNA follows: TGTGCCAGCAGCTTTACTGGCGCAATGAGTACGCAGTATTTT.

The V and J genes are TRBV15 and TRBJ2-1; D gene ambiguous. Per the germline V gene, CDR1 is LNHNV and CDR2 is YYDKDF (reference sequence). The CDR3 length is 15 residues. Between the trimmed V and J ends, which lost 5 bases and 7 bases, there was a span of 18 bases. CDR3 in DNA: TGTGCCACCAGCGTATACCAGAAGGCCGGGAATGAGCAGTTCTTC. Protein: CATSVYQKAGNEQFF.

The chain is built from TRBV11-2 and TRBJ2-3; D remains unclear. This CDR3 is built from 14 residues. Germline V gene lookup returns CDR1 SGHAT and CDR2 FQNNGV. V lost 2 bases, J lost 6 bases, and 12 bases lay in between. CDR3 in DNA: TGTGCCAGCAGCTTATATGGCACCGCCGATACGCAGTATTTT. This gives the protein CASSLYGTADTQYF.

On this clonotype: The junction differs from germline at one of its ends, possibly a read error. The chain links TRBV2 to TRBJ2-2; 7 positions match TRBD1. CDR3 length equals 14 residues. Germline loops: CDR1 SNHLY, CDR2 FYNNEI. The CDR3 region has the DNA TGTGCCAGCGCTAAGCGGACAGGCGCCGGGGACCTGTTTTTT. Protein product: CASAKRTGAGDLFF.

This clonotype was seen many times. The chain is built from TRBV7-2 and TRBJ2-1, with D possibly being TRBD1 or TRBD2 (6 bases each). CDR3 length equals 13 residues. From germline, CDR1 is SGHTA and CDR2 FQGNSA. The germline V and J ends were trimmed by 5 bases and 8 bases, with 13 bases remaining between them. The CDR3 sequence is CASSVGGIHEQFF. The CDR3 nucleotides read TGTGCCAGCAGCGTAGGGGGGATCCATGAGCAGTTCTTC.

The chain couples TRBV6-1 to TRBJ1-6; 7 bases fit TRBD1. J gave up 1 base and V 6 bases, and 3 bases lay outside the gene matches. This CDR3 is 15 amino acids long. The germline V gene encodes CDR1 MNHNS and CDR2 SASEGT. In DNA, the CDR3 is TGTGCCAGCAGCCAGGGGGAATCCTATAATTCACCCCTCCACTTT. It specifies CASSQGESYNSPLHF.

This clonotype turned up a few times. This chain links TRBV15 with TRBJ2-3; no reliable D call. The J call may not be correct, given that the DNA end is closer to TRBJ2-7. Germline values: CDR1 LNHNV, CDR2 YYDKDF (reference sequence). This CDR3 comprises 14 residues. The CDR3, as DNA: TGTGCCACCAGCTGGGCCTCCAGCCCCGATACGCAGTACTTC. Translated, it gives CATSWASSPDTQYF.

As for this clonotype: Because the CDR3 is missing its conserved closing phenylalanine or tryptophan, this is likely a read error. It is unclear where the CDR3 begins or ends on the DNA, so no DNA is shown, and the CDR3 is as TCRdb lists it. V gene TRBV7-2 combines with J gene TRBJ1-1; the table's D call, TRBD1, was not checked against the DNA. CDR1 and CDR2 from the germline V gene are SGHTA and FQGNSA. Termini included, the CDR3 measures 13 amino acids. The chain's CDR3 is CASSQSQGRPTSS.

The chain's CDR3 is CASLGQGGAYEQYF. In nucleotides, the CDR3 is TGTGCCAGCCTGGGACAGGGGGGAGCCTACGAGCAGTACTTC. The rearrangement joins TRBV25-1 to TRBJ2-7; 11 nucleotides line up with TRBD1. V lost 8 bases, J lost 2 bases, and 5 bases stayed unmatched. The length of the CDR3 is 14 residues. Per germline, CDR1 MGHDK and CDR2 SYGVNS.

This clonotype turned up a few times. This chain links TRBV10-2 with TRBJ1-1; no definite D call. This CDR3 spans 12 amino acids. Germline CDR1 WSHSY, CDR2 SAAADI. Deletions cut 6 bases from V and 1 base from J, with 6 bases between. CDR3 sequence reads: CASRVGNTEAFF. DNA of the CDR3: TGCGCCAGCAGAGTAGGGAACACTGAAGCTTTCTTT.

In this sample, this clonotype turned up many times. The chain links TRBV11-3 to TRBJ1-3, with D unresolved. Per the germline V gene, CDR1 is SGHNT and CDR2 is YENEEA. The CDR3 runs to 13 residues. The ends were cut back, 1 base at V and 4 bases at J, with 5 bases in the middle. In nucleotides, the CDR3 is TGTGCCAGCAGCTTAGCTGGGGGAAACACCATATATTTT. This codes for CASSLAGGNTIYF. The variable domain in full, completed from reference TRBV11-3 and TRBJ1-3, reads EAGVVQSPRYKIIEKKQPVAFWCNPISGHNTLYWYLQNLGQGPELLIRYENEEAVDDSQLPKDRFSAERLKGVDSTLKIQPAELGDSAVYLCASSLAGGNTIYFGEGSWLTVV.

This clonotype has a count of ten or more. The chain employs TRBV6-4 and TRBJ1-2; D remains ambiguous. Germline CDR1 is MRHNA and CDR2 is SNTAGT. V was pared by 4 bases and J by 7 bases, with 4 bases between. The CDR3 is 10 amino acids. The CDR3 sequence is CASSVAGYTF. The CDR3 nucleotides are TGTGCCAGCAGTGTTGCTGGCTACACCTTC.

J is TRBJ2-3 and V is TRBV2; D is perhaps TRBD2 (6 bases). The CDR3 covers 14 residues. CDR1 is SNHLY and CDR2 is FYNNEI in the germline V gene. Trimming stripped 8 bases from V and 9 bases from J, with 21 bases between. CDR3 in amino acids: CASGYGGAPETQYF. In DNA, the CDR3 is TGTGCCAGCGGGTACGGGGGAGCTCCCGAGACGCAGTATTTT.

Comments on this clonotype: Because it lacks the conserved phenylalanine or tryptophan at the end, this CDR3 is likely a read error. The DNA is left out, because the CDR3 cannot be placed on it with certainty; the CDR3 is given as TCRdb lists it. The J gene is TRBJ2-1, the V gene TRBV24-1; the D call of TRBD2 is as the table states it, not checked on the DNA. Germline V gives CDR1 KGHDR, CDR2 SFDVKD. The CDR3 is made up of 14 amino acids, end residues included. This CDR3 is CATSEGSGGAEEFS.

As concerns this clonotype: Since the CDR3 does not end with the conserved phenylalanine or tryptophan, this likely comes from a read error. Here the CDR3 DNA reads TGTGCCAGCAGTGACGGGCAGGGTAACTACGAGCAGTACCTC. Amino acid sequence: CASSDGQGNYEQYL. The chain carries TRBV6-1 and TRBJ2-7; D might be TRBD1 (5 bases). Germline V gene lookup returns CDR1 MNHNS and CDR2 SASEGT. The CDR3 loop spans 14 amino acids. V lost 3 bases and J lost 3, with 12 bases in between.

Comments on this clonotype: As the CDR3 is not closed by the conserved phenylalanine or tryptophan, this likely results from a read error. The DNA is omitted, as the CDR3 cannot be located on it reliably, and the CDR3 follows TCRdb's listing. This chain connects TRBV14 to TRBJ2-1; the tabulated D call, TRBD2, remains unverified against the DNA. The germline V gene has CDR1 SGHDN and CDR2 FVKESK. The CDR3 is 13 residues long, counting both termini. The CDR3 loop is CASSQRWEGAFFV.